These T cell receptor beta chains were read from a single sample in a study of blood T cell repertoires in COVID-19. Libraries were prepared by immunoSEQ multiplex PCR; TCRdb keeps only in-frame clonotypes and omits some of them. The table shows under 250,000 clones, with roughly 90% occurring only once. The sequencing input was peripheral blood. The receptors originated from a man aged 60 to 75 with COVID-19, enrolled during active disease. Both conserved end residues are part of each CDR3. D genes are given only for firm matches. Where a row states a size, it is once, few, many or the class of an expanded clone; other rows omit it.

NA TRBJ2-1 TRBV4-3 TRBD2 CASSPGLASEQFF TGCGCCAGCAGCCCAGGACTAGCCAGCGAGCAGTTCTTC
NA TRBJ2-2 TRBV9 NA CASSVGRGWDTGELFF TGTGCCAGCAGCGTAGGAAGAGGGTGGGACACCGGGGAGCTGTTTTTT
NA TRBJ2-2 TRBV5-1 TRBD1 CASSSGDRVNTGELFF TGCGCCAGCAGCTCAGGCGACAGGGTGAACACCGGGGAGCTGTTTTTT
few TRBJ1-2 TRBV5-6 TRBD1 CASTAGNRGYGYTF TGTGCCAGCACCGCCGGGAACAGGGGGTATGGCTACACCTTC
NA TRBJ1-2 TRBV2 NA CASRSPARNYGYTF TGTGCCAGCAGGAGCCCGGCCAGGAACTATGGCTACACCTTC
NA TRBJ2-1 TRBV27 TRBD2 CASTTRGLASSNEQFF TGTGCCAGCACAACCCGGGGACTAGCTTCGAGCAATGAGCAGTTCTTC
NA TRBJ2-2 TRBV29-1 NA CSGGLGDTGELFF TGCAGCGGAGGACTGGGCGACACCGGGGAGCTGTTTTTT
NA TRBJ2-7 TRBV7-9 NA CASSLWDNYEQYF TGTGCCAGCAGCCTCTGGGACAACTACGAGCAGTACTTC
NA TRBJ2-1 TRBV7-2 TRBD1 CASSKQGGAALNEQFF TGTGCCAGCAGCAAACAGGGGGGCGCTGCCCTCAATGAGCAGTTCTTC
NA TRBJ2-1 TRBV24-1 NA CATSVSYEQFF TGTGCCACCAGTGTGAGTTATGAGCAGTTCTTC
few TRBJ2-5 TRBV5-1 NA CASSLAGDQETQYF TGCGCCAGCAGCTTGGCCGGGGACCAAGAGACCCAGTACTTC
NA TRBJ1-2 TRBV10-3 NA CAISESAGDYGYTF TGTGCCATCAGTGAGTCGGCAGGCGACTATGGCTACACCTTC
NA TRBJ2-1 TRBV5-1 TRBD2 CASSWPSSGSYNEQFF TGCGCCAGCAGCTGGCCCTCTAGCGGATCCTACAATGAGCAGTTCTTC
once TRBJ2-5 TRBV30 NA CAWRVMAGQETQYF TGTGCCTGGAGAGTGATGGCAGGCCAAGAGACCCAGTACTTC
once TRBJ2-1 TRBV4-1 NA CASSQEGRASRNEQFF TGCGCCAGCAGCCAAGAAGGTCGGGCTAGCCGCAATGAGCAGTTCTTC
NA TRBJ1-2 TRBV7-9 TRBD1 CASSPGTGGLYNYGYTF TGTGCCAGCAGCCCAGGGACAGGGGGCCTTTATAACTATGGCTACACCTTC
NA TRBJ1-2 TRBV6-2/TRBV6-3 NA CASSYSGVPTAYGYTF TGTGCCAGCAGTTACTCGGGCGTTCCGACGGCCTATGGCTACACCTTC
NA TRBJ1-2 TRBV3-1/TRBV3-2 NA CASSQGGGYGYTF TGTGCCAGCAGCCAAGGGGGCGGCTATGGCTACACCTTC
NA TRBJ1-2 TRBV27 NA CASSLAGQEGYTF TGTGCCAGCAGTTTGGCAGGGCAGGAGGGCTACACCTTC
once TRBJ1-2 TRBV19 NA CASSPRQVYGYTF TGTGCCAGTAGTCCGAGACAGGTCTATGGCTACACCTTC
once TRBJ2-7 TRBV5-1 TRBD1 CASSRGTQQGESYEQYF TGCGCCAGCAGCCGCGGCACTCAACAGGGGGAATCATACGAGCAGTACTTC
NA TRBJ1-1 TRBV30 NA CAWSLTGNTEAFF TGTGCCTGGAGCTTGACGGGGAACACTGAAGCTTTCTTT
once TRBJ1-3 TRBV24-1 TRBD1 CATRGGQGPGNTIYF TGTGCCACCAGGGGGGGACAGGGGCCTGGAAACACCATATATTTT
once TRBJ2-3 TRBV15 NA CATSNRGPTDTQYF TGTGCCACCAGCAATAGGGGCCCTACAGATACGCAGTATTTT
NA TRBJ2-7 TRBV2 NA CASSGGLPPDEQYF TGTGCCAGCAGTGGGGGACTTCCCCCCGACGAGCAGTACTTC
once TRBJ2-5 TRBV4-3 NA CASSQGREETQYF TGCGCCAGCAGCCAAGGCAGGGAAGAGACCCAGTACTTC
NA TRBJ1-5 TRBV3-1/TRBV3-2 TRBD1 CASRQTGIEQPQHF TGTGCCAGCAGGCAGACAGGGATTGAGCAGCCCCAGCATTTT
NA TRBJ1-2 TRBV10-3 TRBD1 CAISALGDRLTTNYGYTF TGTGCCATCAGTGCCCTGGGGGACAGGCTAACAACGAACTATGGCTACACCTTC
NA TRBJ2-5 TRBV29-1 NA CSVRHLTFQETQYF TGCAGCGTCCGCCATCTAACCTTTCAAGAGACCCAGTACTTC
NA TRBJ2-7 TRBV10-3 TRBD1 CAIRPQGAEEQYF TGTGCCATCAGACCACAGGGGGCGGAAGAGCAGTACTTC
NA TRBJ1-2 TRBV6-6 TRBD1 CASSQLSDRVIYGYTF TGTGCCAGCAGTCAGTTGTCGGACAGGGTGATCTATGGCTACACCTTC
NA TRBJ1-5 TRBV27 TRBD1 CASSRTGGAGQPQHF TGTGCCAGCAGCAGGACAGGGGGCGCCGGGCAGCCCCAGCATTTT
NA TRBJ1-1 TRBV5-4 NA CASSLGTPTLNTEAFF TGTGCCAGCAGCTTGGGGACTCCTACCTTGAACACTGAAGCTTTCTTT
NA TRBJ1-4 TRBV3-1/TRBV3-2 TRBD1 CASSQGDRGGEKLFF TGTGCCAGCAGCCAAGGGGACAGGGGAGGGGAAAAACTGTTTTTT
NA TRBJ2-7 TRBV18 TRBD2 CASSPARGVGHEQYF TGTGCCAGCTCACCCGCGCGGGGGGTTGGCCACGAGCAGTACTTC
once TRBJ1-6 TRBV5-5 NA CASSLDRAQNSPLHF TGTGCCAGCAGCTTGGACAGGGCTCAAAATTCACCCCTCCACTTT
NA TRBJ2-7 TRBV2 TRBD2 CASSEIVLAGEQYF TGTGCCAGCAGTGAAATCGTACTAGCGGGCGAGCAGTACTTC
once TRBJ1-5 TRBV12-3/TRBV12-4 NA CASSSRVRQPQHF TGTGCCAGCAGTTCCAGGGTACGGCAGCCCCAGCATTTT
NA TRBJ2-4 TRBV2 TRBD2 CASSDQLAGVGKNIQYF TGTGCCAGCAGTGACCAACTAGCGGGAGTGGGCAAAAACATTCAGTACTTC
NA TRBJ1-2 TRBV24-1 TRBD1 CATSDGDRQGYTF TGTGCCACCAGTGATGGGGACAGGCAAGGCTACACCTTC
once TRBJ2-7 TRBV19 NA CASSIAQDALSYEQYF TGTGCCAGTAGTATAGCACAGGATGCCCTCTCCTACGAGCAGTACTTC
NA TRBJ1-3 TRBV2 NA CASSVVLGNTIYF TGTGCCAGCAGTGTAGTCTTGGGAAACACCATATATTTT
NA TRBJ2-1 TRBV19 NA CASREGGLYSYNEQFF TGTGCCAGTAGGGAGGGGGGGCTGTACTCCTACAATGAGCAGTTCTTC
NA TRBJ1-4 TRBV18 TRBD1 CASSPRAGTANEKLFF TGTGCCAGCTCACCACGCGCCGGGACAGCTAATGAAAAACTGTTTTTT
NA TRBJ2-1 TRBV5-1 NA CASSFHAGNNEQFF TGCGCCAGCAGCTTTCACGCGGGGAACAATGAGCAGTTCTTC
NA TRBJ2-2 TRBV6-1 TRBD2 CASSEGDAGGAFGELFF TGTGCCAGCAGTGAAGGCGATGCGGGGGGCGCGTTCGGGGAGCTGTTTTTT
NA TRBJ2-7 TRBV4-1 TRBD2 CASSLQTGTTIYEQYF TGCGCCAGCAGCCTCCAGACCGGGACTACAATATACGAGCAGTACTTC